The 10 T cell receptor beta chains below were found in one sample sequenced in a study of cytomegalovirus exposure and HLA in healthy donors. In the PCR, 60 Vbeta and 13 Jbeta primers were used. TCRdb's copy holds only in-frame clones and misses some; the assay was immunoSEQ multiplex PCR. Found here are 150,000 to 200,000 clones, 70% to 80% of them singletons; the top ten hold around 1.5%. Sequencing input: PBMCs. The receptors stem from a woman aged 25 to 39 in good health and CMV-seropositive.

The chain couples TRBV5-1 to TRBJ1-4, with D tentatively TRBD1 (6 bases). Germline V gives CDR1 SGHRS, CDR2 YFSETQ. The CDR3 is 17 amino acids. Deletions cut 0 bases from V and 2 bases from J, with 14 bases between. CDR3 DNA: TGCGCCAGCAGCTTGGTAGCAGGGGCAGGTACTAATGAAAAACTGTTTTTT. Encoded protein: CASSLVAGAGTNEKLFF. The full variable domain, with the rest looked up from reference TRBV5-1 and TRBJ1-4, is KAGVTQTPRYLIKTRGQQVTLSCSPISGHRSVSWYQQTPGQGLQFLFEYFSETQRNKGNFPGRFSGRQFSNSRSEMNVSTLELGDSALYLCASSLVAGAGTNEKLFFGSGTQLSVL.

The CDR3 sequence: CASSLDRGAREQYF. The CDR3 coding sequence is TGTGCCAGCAGTTTGGACAGGGGGGCACGGGAGCAGTACTTC. V usage is TRBV28 and J usage is TRBJ2-7; 10 bases are a match to TRBD1. V shed 3 bases, J shed 7 bases, and the junction held 6 bases outside the gene matches. The CDR3 totals 14 residues. CDR1 and CDR2 (germline): MDHEN, SYDVKM.

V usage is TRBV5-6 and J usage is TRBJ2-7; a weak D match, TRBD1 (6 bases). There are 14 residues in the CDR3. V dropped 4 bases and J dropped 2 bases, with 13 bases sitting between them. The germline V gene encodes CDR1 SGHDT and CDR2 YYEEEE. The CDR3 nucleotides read TGTGCCAGCAGCCCCTGGACAGTCCCCTACGAGCAGTACTTC. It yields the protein CASSPWTVPYEQYF.

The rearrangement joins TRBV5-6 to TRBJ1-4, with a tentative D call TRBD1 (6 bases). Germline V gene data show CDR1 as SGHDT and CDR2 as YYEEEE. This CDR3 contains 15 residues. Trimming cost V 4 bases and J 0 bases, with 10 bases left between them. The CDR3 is CASSQQGATNEKLFF. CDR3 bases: TGTGCCAGCAGCCAACAGGGAGCAACTAATGAAAAACTGTTTTTT.

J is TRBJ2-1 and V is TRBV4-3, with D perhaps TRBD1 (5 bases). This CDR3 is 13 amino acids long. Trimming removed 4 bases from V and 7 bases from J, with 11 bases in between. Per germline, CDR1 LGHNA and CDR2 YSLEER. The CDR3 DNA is TGCGCCAGCAGCCTTCGACAGTCAAATGAGCAGTTCTTC. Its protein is CASSLRQSNEQFF.

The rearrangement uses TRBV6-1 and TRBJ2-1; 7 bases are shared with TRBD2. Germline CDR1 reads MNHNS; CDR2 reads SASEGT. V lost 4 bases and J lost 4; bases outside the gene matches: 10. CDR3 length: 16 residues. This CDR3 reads CASSGSGSSGYNEQFF. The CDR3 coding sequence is TGTGCCAGCAGTGGGTCGGGGAGTAGCGGGTACAATGAGCAGTTCTTC.

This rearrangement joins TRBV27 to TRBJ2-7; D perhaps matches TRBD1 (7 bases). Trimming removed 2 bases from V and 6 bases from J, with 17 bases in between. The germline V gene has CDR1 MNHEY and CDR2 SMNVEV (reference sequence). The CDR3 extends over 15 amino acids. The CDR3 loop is CASSLTGDSATEQYF. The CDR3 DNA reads TGTGCCAGCAGTTTAACAGGGGACTCTGCTACCGAGCAGTACTTC.

The CDR3 reads CASSHTGTSGINEQFF. The CDR3, as DNA: TGTGCCAGCAGCCACACCGGGACTAGCGGGATAAATGAGCAGTTCTTC. The chain links TRBV11-2 to TRBJ2-1, with 13 bases fitting TRBD2. The CDR3 contains 16 residues. The V and J ends lost 5 bases and 7 bases, in that order; junction bases with no gene match: 8. Looked up from germline, CDR1 is SGHAT and CDR2 is FQNNGV.

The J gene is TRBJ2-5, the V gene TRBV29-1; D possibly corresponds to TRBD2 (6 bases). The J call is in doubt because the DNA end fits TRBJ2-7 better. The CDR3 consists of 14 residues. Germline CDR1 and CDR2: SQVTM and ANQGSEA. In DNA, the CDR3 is TGCAGCGTCCCTGGGACTCAAGGAGCCTACGAGCAGTACTTC. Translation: CSVPGTQGAYEQYF.

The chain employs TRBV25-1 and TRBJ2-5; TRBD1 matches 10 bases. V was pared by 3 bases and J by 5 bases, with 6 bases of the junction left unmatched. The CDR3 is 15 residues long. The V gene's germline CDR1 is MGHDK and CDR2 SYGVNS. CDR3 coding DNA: TGTGCCAGCAGTGAGGACAGGGGGGTTCGGGAGACCCAGTACTTC. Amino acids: CASSEDRGVRETQYF.